The next 25 T cell receptor beta chains were all read from a single sample in a study of blood T cell repertoires in COVID-19. Only in-frame clones appear in the TCRdb table, and some are missing; sequencing was by immunoSEQ multiplex PCR. The data show about 180,000 clones, with around 86% seen just once and less than 10% held by the top ten. What was sequenced was peripheral blood. All receptors come from a woman in her 70s with COVID-19, enrolled during active disease.

This clone has only a few counts. V gene TRBV10-3 combines with J gene TRBJ1-2; unclear D gene. The CDR3 length is 13 residues. The V end lost 7 bases, the J end lost 3 bases, and 12 bases lay between the germline ends. Germline V gene lookup returns CDR1 ENHRY and CDR2 SYGVKD. The CDR3 DNA follows: TGTGCCATCACAATGAAGGGAGACTATGGCTACACCTTC. This codes for CAITMKGDYGYTF.

This clone showed up just once. The chain carries TRBV6-5 and TRBJ2-7, with TRBD2 identical over 10 bases. Unmatched junction bases numbered 6, after V lost 8 bases and J lost 2 bases. This CDR3 comprises 14 residues. Germline loops: CDR1 MNHEY, CDR2 SVGAGI. The CDR3 region is CASRLAGGTYEQYF. In DNA form, the CDR3 reads TGTGCCAGCCGATTAGCGGGAGGAACCTACGAGCAGTACTTC.

The V gene is TRBV25-1, the J gene TRBJ1-2, with a possible D match to TRBD1 (5 bases). Germline lookup yields CDR1 MGHDK and CDR2 SYGVNS. Trimming pared 3 bases from V and 7 bases from J, leaving 12 bases between. This CDR3 is 13 amino acids long. The CDR3 sequence is CASSDPGRGGYTF. The DNA for the CDR3 is TGTGCCAGCAGTGATCCAGGGAGGGGTGGCTACACCTTC.

As for this clone: Within the sample, other DNA sequences also encode this same CDR3. The chain has TRBV7-2 and TRBJ1-2; maybe TRBD1 (6 bases). In germline, CDR1 is SGHTA, CDR2 FQGNSA. The CDR3 runs to 13 residues. With 2 bases removed from V and 4 bases from J, the gap between germline ends came to 8 bases. CDR3 in DNA: TGTGCCAGCAGCTTAACAGGGTCCTATGGCTACACCTTC. It codes for CASSLTGSYGYTF. Using reference TRBV7-2 and TRBJ1-2 for the parts outside the CDR3, the full variable domain is GAGVSQSPSNKVTEKGKDVELRCDPISGHTALYWYRQSLGQGLEFLIYFQGNSAPDKSGLPSDRFSAERTGGSVSTLTIQRTQQEDSAVYLCASSLTGSYGYTFGSGTRLTVV.

The rearrangement links TRBV7-6 to TRBJ1-2; D is uncertain. V lost 3 bases to trimming and J lost 2 bases, with 13 bases between them. The CDR3 contains 15 residues. Germline CDR1 and CDR2: SGHVS and FNYEAQ. In DNA form, the CDR3 reads TGTGCCAGCAGCTTCGCTTCCCGCGGGAACTATGGCTACACCTTC. It specifies CASSFASRGNYGYTF.

Regarding this clone: One junction end disagrees with the germline gene, perhaps due to a read error. Here the CDR3 DNA reads TGTGCCTCTGCGGGGAGCTCCTACAATAAGCAGTTCTTC. This sequence encodes CASAGSSYNKQFF. The rearrangement joins TRBV24-1 to TRBJ2-1; perhaps TRBD2 as D (6 bases). This CDR3 has 13 amino acids. Germline CDR1 is KGHDR and CDR2 is SFDVKD.

This clone was found once. The chain combines TRBV3-1 (or the pseudogene TRBV3-2) with TRBJ1-1, with D perhaps matching TRBD1 (5 bases). The CDR3 is made up of 15 amino acids. Germline assignment: CDR1 LGHDT and CDR2 YNNKEL (reference sequence). V was trimmed by 1 base and J by 6 bases, leaving 15 bases between them. DNA for the CDR3: TGTGCCAGCAGCCAAGGTAGGGGATATAACGCTGAAGCTTTCTTT. Its translation is CASSQGRGYNAEAFF.

The chain uses TRBV30 and TRBJ2-4; D might be TRBD1 (6 bases). The CDR3 spans 13 residues. V lost 0 bases, J lost 5 bases, and 8 bases lay in between. CDR1 is GTSNPN and CDR2 is SVGIG in the germline V gene (reference sequence). The chain's CDR3 is CAWSVQGQNIQYF. The DNA for the CDR3 is TGTGCCTGGAGTGTTCAGGGGCAAAACATTCAGTACTTC.

This clone was found a few times. The chain couples TRBV15 to TRBJ2-3, with D possibly TRBD2 on 5 matching bases. Trimming took off 1 base at V and 6 bases at J, with 14 bases between the two ends. Germline loops: CDR1 LNHNV, CDR2 YYDKDF (reference sequence). This CDR3 has 15 residues. CDR3 sequence: CATSRAGIGSDTQYF. CDR3 sequence (DNA): TGTGCCACCAGCAGAGCCGGGATAGGGTCGGATACGCAGTATTTT.

This clone showed up just a few times. This chain uses TRBV3-1 (or the pseudogene TRBV3-2) with TRBJ1-2, with 7 bases identical to TRBD1. The CDR3 length is 15 residues. Germline V gene lookup returns CDR1 LGHDT and CDR2 YNNKEL (reference sequence). V was clipped by 5 bases and J by 0 bases; unmatched bases: 6. The CDR3 DNA follows: TGTGCCAGCAGCGCCACCGGGACAGCTAACTATGGCTACACCTTC. Translating it yields CASSATGTANYGYTF.

This clone was detected only a few times. V and J are TRBV28 and TRBJ1-2; TRBD1 aligns across 7 bases. V dropped 7 bases and J dropped 6; count of bases not matched to a gene: 8. The CDR3 has 13 residues. Looked up from germline, CDR1 is MDHEN and CDR2 is SYDVKM. The CDR3 is CASNRGGADGYTF. The CDR3 DNA reads as TGTGCCAGCAACCGAGGGGGCGCCGATGGCTACACCTTC.

The chain is built from TRBV6-6 and TRBJ2-5; D possibly corresponds to TRBD1 (6 bases). Trimming left V 5 bases short and J 4 bases short, with 8 bases between. The CDR3 consists of 12 residues. The germline gives CDR1 MNHNY, CDR2 SVGAGI (reference sequence). CDR3 region: CASSKQGETQYF. CDR3 nucleotide sequence: TGTGCCAGCAGTAAACAGGGAGAGACCCAGTACTTC.

The CDR3 region is CASSPYLGTGGGGDYTF. The CDR3 DNA is TGTGCCAGCAGTCCTTACCTCGGGACAGGGGGAGGAGGAGACTACACCTTC. The chain carries TRBV27 and TRBJ1-2; TRBD1 matches 11 bases. The CDR3 spans 17 residues. CDR1 MNHEY and CDR2 SMNVEV come from the germline V gene (reference sequence). Losses at the gene ends were 5 bases for V and 10 bases for J; bases not matched to a gene: 18.

The rearrangement links TRBV24-1 to TRBJ2-1; TRBD2 agrees at 11 bases. The CDR3 is 20 amino acids. CDR1 and CDR2 from the germline V gene are KGHDR and SFDVKD. V shed 3 bases and J 0 bases; nucleotides not matched to a gene: 12. The CDR3 here is CATSDHPGLAASSSYNEQFF. CDR3 nucleotides: TGTGCCACCAGTGATCATCCGGGACTAGCGGCATCGAGCTCCTACAATGAGCAGTTCTTC.

The rearrangement uses TRBV29-1 and TRBJ1-1; possible D gene TRBD1, 5 bases. The V gene's germline CDR1 is SQVTM and CDR2 ANQGSEA. The CDR3 is 13 residues long. Between the trimmed V and J ends, which lost 3 bases and 0 bases, there was a span of 8 bases. The CDR3 coding sequence is TGCAGCGTTGATTCAGGGATGAACACTGAAGCTTTCTTT. Its translation: CSVDSGMNTEAFF.

The chain recombines TRBV7-2 with TRBJ2-3, with 11 bases matching TRBD2. There are 19 residues in the CDR3. Germline CDR1 SGHTA, CDR2 FQGNSA. J lost 5 bases, V lost 1 base, and 14 bases had no gene match. This chain's CDR3 is CASSLVSGVLAGAVDTQYF. As DNA, the CDR3 is TGTGCCAGCAGCTTAGTGAGCGGGGTACTAGCGGGAGCAGTAGATACGCAGTATTTT.

The V call is TRBV5-4, the J call TRBJ1-2; 8 bases are shared with TRBD1. The CDR3 covers 15 residues. Germline CDR1 is SGHNT and CDR2 is YYREEE (reference sequence). V gave up 0 bases and J gave up 4 bases; unmatched junction bases: 5. The CDR3 is CASSLAGTGSYGYTF. CDR3 bases: TGTGCCAGCAGCTTGGCGGGGACAGGTTCCTATGGCTACACCTTC.

The V call is TRBV5-5, the J call TRBJ2-7, with D unclear. From germline, CDR1 is SGHKS and CDR2 YYEKEE (reference sequence). The CDR3 has 14 amino acids. V was trimmed by 0 bases and J by 2 bases, leaving 9 bases between them. The CDR3 region has the DNA TGTGCCAGCAGCTTGGCCGCTACAGCCTACGAGCAGTACTTC. It codes for CASSLAATAYEQYF.

Here the CDR3 reads CASASGGPYEQYF. The CDR3, as DNA: TGTGCCAGCGCTAGCGGGGGCCCCTACGAGCAGTACTTC. The V and J genes are TRBV6-6 and TRBJ2-7, with 10 bases aligning to TRBD2. CDR3 length equals 13 residues. Germline-derived CDR1 and CDR2 are MNHNY and SVGAGI (reference sequence). Trimming took 8 bases from V and 2 from J; bases not matched to a gene: 3.

This clone was recorded a few times. The gene calls are TRBV10-3 and TRBJ1-2, with 7 bases aligning to TRBD1. V dropped 10 bases and J dropped 5; count of bases not matched to a gene: 13. There are 14 residues in the CDR3. Germline CDR1 reads ENHRY; CDR2 reads SYGVKD. The CDR3 DNA sequence: TGTGCCAGCCGGGACAGCGAGACCCTTTATGGCTACACCTTC. Residues: CASRDSETLYGYTF.

This rearrangement joins TRBV18 to TRBJ2-3; 13 bases map to TRBD2. The V gene's germline CDR1 is KGHSH and CDR2 LQKENI. The CDR3 length is 18 residues. Trimming cost V 2 bases and J 3 bases; bases outside gene matches: 8. The DNA of the CDR3 is TGTGCCAGCTCACCATTGAATGCGACTAGCGGGAGGACAGATACGCAGTATTTT. This sequence encodes CASSPLNATSGRTDTQYF.

This clone was recorded a few times. This chain connects TRBV5-1 to TRBJ1-6; a weak D match, TRBD1 (5 bases). Germline V gives CDR1 SGHRS, CDR2 YFSETQ. The CDR3 contains 16 residues. V lost 4 bases and J 3 bases, leaving 14 bases between the germline ends. CDR3 protein: CASSPGTSFYNSPLHF. The CDR3 region has the DNA TGCGCCAGCAGCCCCGGGACTTCCTTCTATAATTCACCCCTCCACTTT.

The chain uses TRBV11-2 and TRBJ1-3; no definite D call. V gave up 5 bases and J gave up 0 bases, with 11 bases separating them. The CDR3 has 15 amino acids. Germline CDR1 reads SGHAT; CDR2 reads FQNNGV. The DNA for the CDR3 is TGTGCCAGCAGCCTCGGACTGGTCTCTGGAAACACCATATATTTT. Its protein product is CASSLGLVSGNTIYF.

This clone was seen repeatedly, ten times or more. This rearrangement joins TRBV11-2 to TRBJ1-2; D remains unclear. Germline V gene sequence: CDR1 SGHAT, CDR2 FQNNGV. V was shortened by 7 bases and J by 8 bases, with 14 bases between the two germline ends. This CDR3 has 12 residues. CDR3 residues: CASTQGARGYTF. CDR3 DNA sequence: TGTGCCAGCACCCAAGGAGCACGGGGCTACACCTTC.

Comments on this clone: At the DNA level, this CDR3 is encoded by other sequences in the same sample as well. The V and J genes are TRBV27 and TRBJ2-1, with D maybe TRBD2 (6 bases). There are 14 residues in the CDR3. With 0 bases removed from V and 7 bases from J, the gap between germline ends came to 10 bases. Germline lookup yields CDR1 MNHEY and CDR2 SMNVEV (reference sequence). In nucleotides, the CDR3 is TGTGCCAGCAGTTTATCAGGCCGGGGGAATGAGCAGTTCTTC. Amino acid sequence: CASSLSGRGNEQFF.